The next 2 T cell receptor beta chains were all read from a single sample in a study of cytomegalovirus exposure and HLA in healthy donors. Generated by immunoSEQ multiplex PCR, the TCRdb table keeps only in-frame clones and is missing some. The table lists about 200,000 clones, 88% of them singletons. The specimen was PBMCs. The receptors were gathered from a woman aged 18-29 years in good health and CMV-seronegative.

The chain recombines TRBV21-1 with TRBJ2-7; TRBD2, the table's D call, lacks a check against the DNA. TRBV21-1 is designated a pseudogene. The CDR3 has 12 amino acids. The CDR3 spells CASSKASNEQYF. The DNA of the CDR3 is TGTGCCAGCAGCAAAGCTAGCAACGAGCAGTACTTC.

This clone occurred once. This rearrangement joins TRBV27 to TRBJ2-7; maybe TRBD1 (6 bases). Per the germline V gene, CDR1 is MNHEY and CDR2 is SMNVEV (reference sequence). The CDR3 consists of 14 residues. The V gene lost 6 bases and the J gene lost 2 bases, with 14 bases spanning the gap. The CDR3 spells CASSDRMLPYEQYF. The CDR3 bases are TGTGCCAGCAGCGACAGGATGCTACCCTACGAGCAGTACTTC.